This T cell receptor (beta chain) derives from a study of cytomegalovirus exposure and HLA in healthy donors. Study-level information: Researchers found that just over 80% of 398 genotyped donors fell within the Caucasian-associated ancestry cluster. General study results and limits: The classifier was said to identify cytomegalovirus status with high specificity and sensitivity. When analyzed later, the rates of TCR association showed variation by HLA locus, with DRB1 the most and HLA-C the fewest.

Donors consisted of healthy bone marrow donors. Worth noting for this clone: Its antigen is still unknown.

PCR amplification relied on 60 Vbeta primers (plus 13 Jbeta primers). Clones were read by immunoSEQ multiplex PCR, and TCRdb kept only the in-frame ones, dropping some. The data show nearly 110,000 clones, over 75% seen once. The V gene lost 2 bases and the J gene lost 5 bases, with 14 bases spanning the gap. Germline assignment: CDR1 SGHRS and CDR2 YFSETQ. This CDR3 has 15 amino acids. The chain combines TRBV5-1 with TRBJ2-1; D might be TRBD1 (6 bases). The receptor was derived from a man aged 25-40 years in good health and CMV-seronegative. Sample: PBMCs. This CDR3 reads CASSFPAGDNNEQFF. The CDR3 DNA sequence: TGCGCCAGCAGCTTTCCCGCAGGGGACAACAATGAGCAGTTCTTC.